This T cell receptor (beta chain) was identified during a study of CD8 T cells in ankylosing spondylitis. Whole-study findings and limits: Blood of patients with ankylosing spondylitis appeared to be characterized by a TCR beta motif of about 8 highly homologous variants. Reported data indicate significant enrichment of disease-linked clones within matched ankylosing spondylitis synovial fluid. Earlier work had already found some motif variants in reactive arthritis synovial fluid and blood.

From germline, CDR1 is SGHAT and CDR2 FQNNGV. The CDR3 has 15 amino acids. Trimming took off 4 bases at V and 3 bases at J, with 16 bases between the two ends. With molecular barcodes, quantitative 5'-RACE was used to make the TCR beta libraries. TCRdb redid the calling of the 5' RACE reads with MiXCR, one entry per CDR3 protein. The table has a few hundred thousand distinct CDR3 sequences, around 21% seen once; the top ten hold under 4%. There are a few counts of this clonotype. Its cognate antigen is unknown. This chain links TRBV11-2 with TRBJ2-7, with a tentative D call TRBD1 (6 bases). This clonotype was sampled from a female donor with ankylosing spondylitis or in good health (not recorded which). The specimen was blood, either unsorted or a sorted T cell fraction (not recorded which). The DNA of the CDR3 is TGTGCCAGCAGCTCCTTACCGGGACACAACTACGAGCAGTACTTC. This codes for CASSSLPGHNYEQYF.